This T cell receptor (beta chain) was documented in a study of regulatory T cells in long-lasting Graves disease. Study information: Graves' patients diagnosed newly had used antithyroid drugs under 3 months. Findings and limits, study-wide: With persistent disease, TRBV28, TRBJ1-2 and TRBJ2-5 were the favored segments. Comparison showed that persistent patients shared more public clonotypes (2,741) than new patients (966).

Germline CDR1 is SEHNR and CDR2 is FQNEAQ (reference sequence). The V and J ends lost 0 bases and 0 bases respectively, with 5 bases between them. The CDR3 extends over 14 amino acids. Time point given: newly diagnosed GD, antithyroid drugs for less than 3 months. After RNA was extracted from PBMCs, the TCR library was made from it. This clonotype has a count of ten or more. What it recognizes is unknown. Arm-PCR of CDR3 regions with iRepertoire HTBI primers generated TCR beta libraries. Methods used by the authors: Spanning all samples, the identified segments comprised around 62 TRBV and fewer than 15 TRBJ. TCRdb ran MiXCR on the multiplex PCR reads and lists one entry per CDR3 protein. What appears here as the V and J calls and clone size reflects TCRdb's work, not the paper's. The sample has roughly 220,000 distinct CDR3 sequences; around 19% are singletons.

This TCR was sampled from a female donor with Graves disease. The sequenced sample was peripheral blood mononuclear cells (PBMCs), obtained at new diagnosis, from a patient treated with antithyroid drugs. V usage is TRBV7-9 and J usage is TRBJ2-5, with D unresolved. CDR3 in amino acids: CASSLASHQETQYF. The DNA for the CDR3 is TGTGCCAGCAGCTTAGCTTCCCACCAAGAGACCCAGTACTTC.